Shown below are 22 T cell receptor beta chains from a single sample sequenced in a study of blood T cell repertoires in COVID-19. The assay was immunoSEQ multiplex PCR, and TCRdb's table has in-frame clones only and misses some. The sample carries around 340,000 clones, around four fifths recorded once. Input material: peripheral blood. The receptors were gathered from a young man with active or convalescent COVID-19.

J is TRBJ2-7 and V is TRBV15; 8 nucleotides line up with TRBD2. With 1 base clipped from V and 3 bases from J, the junction kept 5 bases outside the gene matches. This CDR3 is built from 15 residues. Germline V gives CDR1 LNHNV, CDR2 YYDKDF (reference sequence). The CDR3 reads CATSRVRGANYEQYF. Written as DNA, the CDR3 is TGTGCCACCAGCAGAGTGCGGGGGGCAAACTACGAGCAGTACTTC. Complete variable domain (other parts from reference TRBV15 and TRBJ2-7): DAMVIQNPRYQVTQFGKPVTLSCSQTLNHNVMYWYQQKSSQAPKLLFHYYDKDFNNEADTPDNFQSRRPNTSFCFLDIRSPGLGDTAMYLCATSRVRGANYEQYFGPGTRLTVT.

The gene calls are TRBV6-2 or TRBV6-3 and TRBJ1-1; no definite D call. This CDR3 is built from 13 residues. V was trimmed by 2 bases and J by 1 base, leaving 5 bases between them. Germline V gives CDR1 MNHEY, CDR2 SVGEGT. CDR3 DNA sequence: TGTGCCAGCAGTTACACCAGGAACACTGAAGCTTTCTTT. It yields the protein CASSYTRNTEAFF.

The V call is TRBV14, the J call TRBJ2-1; TRBD2 matches 8 bases. J lost 3 bases, V lost 8 bases, and 9 bases had no gene match. Germline CDR1 reads SGHDN; CDR2 reads FVKESK. There are 15 residues in the CDR3. In nucleotides, the CDR3 is TGTGCCAGCGGCTCCCGGGCGGGGGGCTACAATGAGCAGTTCTTC. Its protein product is CASGSRAGGYNEQFF.

This clone was recorded many times. This chain links TRBV30 with TRBJ2-7; 8 bases are a match to TRBD2. Germline V gene data show CDR1 as GTSNPN and CDR2 as SVGIG (reference sequence). After removal of 4 bases from V and 2 bases from J, the junction contained 4 bases not matched to a gene. There are 13 residues in the CDR3. The CDR3: CAWKRERAYEQYF. The CDR3 DNA sequence: TGTGCCTGGAAGCGGGAGAGAGCCTACGAGCAGTACTTC.

The genes are TRBV9 and TRBJ1-2; the D is unclear. This CDR3 has 14 residues. Germline V gives CDR1 SGDLS, CDR2 YYNGEE. The V end lost 10 bases, the J end lost 2 bases, and 18 bases lay between the germline ends. CDR3 residues: CASQADGRNYGYTF. The CDR3 DNA is TGTGCCTCCCAAGCGGACGGGCGAAACTATGGCTACACCTTC.

This sequence joins TRBV7-3 and TRBJ2-3; D is unclear. Deletions cut 5 bases from V and 0 bases from J, with 6 bases between. Germline V CDR1 and CDR2: SGHTA, FQGTGA. This CDR3 spans 13 amino acids. CDR3 protein: CASSHVSTDTQYF. The CDR3 bases are TGTGCCAGCAGCCATGTTAGCACAGATACGCAGTATTTT.

The chain couples TRBV5-1 to TRBJ2-7; 7 bases agree with TRBD1. The CDR3 covers 14 residues. Germline CDR1 is SGHRS and CDR2 is YFSETQ. V shed 2 bases and J 4 bases; nucleotides not matched to a gene: 6. The CDR3 here is CASSFDRVRYEQYF. CDR3 bases: TGCGCCAGCAGCTTCGACAGGGTTAGGTACGAGCAGTACTTC.

The chain has TRBV10-3 and TRBJ2-5, with 9 bases matching TRBD2. Trimming took 5 bases from V and 2 from J; bases not matched to a gene: 3. The CDR3 is 14 residues long. Germline V gene sequence: CDR1 ENHRY, CDR2 SYGVKD. The CDR3 sequence is CAISISGGQETQYF. The CDR3 DNA reads as TGTGCCATCAGTATAAGCGGGGGGCAAGAGACCCAGTACTTC.

The chain uses TRBV28 and TRBJ1-3; D is unclear. Germline V gene data show CDR1 as MDHEN and CDR2 as SYDVKM. This CDR3 spans 13 amino acids. V gave up 2 bases and J gave up 6 bases, with 8 bases separating them. CDR3 loop: CASSLPSANTIYF. As DNA, the CDR3 is TGTGCCAGCAGTTTACCCAGCGCAAACACCATATATTTT.

This clone has a single count. The chain carries TRBV30 and TRBJ1-2; D ambiguous. The germline CDR1 and CDR2 sequences are GTSNPN and SVGIG (reference sequence). The CDR3 covers 13 residues. Trimming took off 0 bases at V and 4 bases at J, with 9 bases between the two ends. The CDR3 DNA sequence: TGTGCCTGGAGTGTAACTATCTCCTATGGCTACACCTTC. It is translated as CAWSVTISYGYTF.

This clone has a handful of counts. This rearrangement joins TRBV11-2 to TRBJ1-5, with 7 positions matching TRBD1. CDR3 length: 15 residues. From germline, CDR1 is SGHAT and CDR2 FQNNGV. The trim removed 5 bases at V and 1 base at J, leaving 5 bases unmatched. In DNA, the CDR3 is TGTGCCAGCAGCGTCGACAGGGTAAGCAATCAGCCCCAGCATTTT. Translation gives CASSVDRVSNQPQHF.

The chain employs TRBV5-4 and TRBJ2-5, with 8 bases that match TRBD2. The V segment lost 0 bases and the J segment 5 bases; nucleotides outside the gene matches: 3. The CDR3 covers 14 residues. CDR1 and CDR2 from the germline V gene are SGHNT and YYREEE (reference sequence). Here the CDR3 DNA reads TGTGCCAGCAGCTTGGTCGGGGGGGCGGAGACCCAGTACTTC. This encodes CASSLVGGAETQYF.

V is TRBV27 and J is TRBJ1-5; D unclear. V was pared by 1 base and J by 6 bases, with 16 bases between. The CDR3 runs to 16 residues. Germline assignment: CDR1 MNHEY and CDR2 SMNVEV (reference sequence). The CDR3 nucleotides are TGTGCCAGCAGTTTATTTGCGCGGCAGCATGGTCAGCCCCAGCATTTT. This codes for CASSLFARQHGQPQHF.

V usage is TRBV4-1 and J usage is TRBJ1-2; weak D call: TRBD1 (6 bases). The CDR3 has 16 amino acids. Germline-derived CDR1 and CDR2 are MGHRA and YSYEKL. V dropped 4 bases and J dropped 4 bases, with 19 bases sitting between them. The CDR3 nucleotides are TGCGCCAGCAGCCTCCTATGGGGGCGCAGGGTCTATGGCTACACCTTC. It is translated as CASSLLWGRRVYGYTF.

The rearrangement links TRBV5-4 to TRBJ2-7; 10 bases map to TRBD1. With V trimmed by 4 bases and J by 0 bases, 1 base remained unmatched. The CDR3 extends over 14 amino acids. Germline CDR1 is SGHNT and CDR2 is YYREEE (reference sequence). The CDR3 DNA follows: TGTGCCAGCAGCAGGACAGGGGGCTCCTACGAGCAGTACTTC. Protein: CASSRTGGSYEQYF.

The chain uses TRBV19 and TRBJ1-3; 7 positions agree with TRBD1. Germline V CDR1 and CDR2: LNHDA, SQIVND (reference sequence). V lost 5 bases and J lost 2; bases outside the gene matches: 6. The length of the CDR3 is 15 residues. CDR3 sequence: CASSVTGAAGNTIYF. The CDR3 nucleotides are TGTGCCAGTAGTGTCACAGGGGCAGCTGGAAACACCATATATTTT.

The rearrangement joins TRBV6-5 to TRBJ2-5, with D maybe TRBD1 (6 bases). The CDR3 covers 14 residues. The ends were cut back, 6 bases at V and 5 bases at J, with 16 bases in the middle. Germline CDR1 MNHEY, CDR2 SVGAGI. CDR3: CASRDPVRGETQYF. As DNA, the CDR3 is TGTGCCAGCAGGGATCCCGTTAGGGGGGAGACCCAGTACTTC.

This clone was seen only a few times. The V gene is TRBV2, the J gene TRBJ2-5; D is possibly TRBD1 (6 bases). CDR1 and CDR2 from the germline V gene are SNHLY and FYNNEI. The V gene lost 3 bases and the J gene lost 5 bases, with 13 bases spanning the gap. The CDR3 consists of 14 residues. CDR3 sequence reads: CASSEIRDIETQYF. Here the CDR3 DNA reads TGTGCCAGCAGTGAGATCCGGGACATTGAGACCCAGTACTTC.

V gene TRBV5-1 combines with J gene TRBJ2-3; TRBD2 matches 9 bases. The germline CDR1 and CDR2 sequences are SGHRS and YFSETQ. With V trimmed by 1 base and J by 3 bases, 18 bases remained unmatched. The CDR3 runs to 20 residues. The CDR3 coding sequence is TGCGCCAGCAGCTTGCCCTGGGCGGCTAGCGGGAAGGAGGGGACAGATACGCAGTATTTT. Residues: CASSLPWAASGKEGTDTQYF.

The chain couples TRBV19 to TRBJ1-5, with D unclear. V was shortened by 5 bases and J by 4 bases, with 12 bases between the two germline ends. The CDR3 is 14 residues long. Germline V CDR1 and CDR2: LNHDA, SQIVND (reference sequence). The DNA for the CDR3 is TGTGCCAGTAGTTTTAGCGGGGTAAATCAGCCCCAGCATTTT. Protein sequence: CASSFSGVNQPQHF.

The chain combines TRBV9 with TRBJ1-2; 7 nucleotides agree with TRBD1. The CDR3 is made up of 19 amino acids. Germline V gene lookup returns CDR1 SGDLS and CDR2 YYNGEE. After removal of 0 bases from V and 2 bases from J, the junction contained 16 bases not matched to a gene. The CDR3: CASSVGPGEGGQWNYGYTF. CDR3 DNA sequence: TGTGCCAGCAGCGTAGGTCCGGGAGAAGGGGGCCAGTGGAACTATGGCTACACCTTC. The full variable domain, with the rest looked up from reference TRBV9 and TRBJ1-2, is DSGVTQTPKHLITATGQRVTLRCSPRSGDLSVYWYQQSLDQGLQFLIQYYNGEERAKGNILERFSAQQFPDLHSELNLSSLELGDSALYFCASSVGPGEGGQWNYGYTFGSGTRLTVV.

The rearrangement uses TRBV30 and TRBJ1-2; perhaps TRBD1 as D (5 bases). In germline, CDR1 is GTSNPN, CDR2 SVGIG (reference sequence). The CDR3 runs 13 residues. V was trimmed by 0 bases and J by 8 bases, leaving 13 bases between them. As DNA, the CDR3 is TGTGCCTGGAGTGTAAGCAGGGTCGAGGGCTACACCTTC. It yields the protein CAWSVSRVEGYTF.